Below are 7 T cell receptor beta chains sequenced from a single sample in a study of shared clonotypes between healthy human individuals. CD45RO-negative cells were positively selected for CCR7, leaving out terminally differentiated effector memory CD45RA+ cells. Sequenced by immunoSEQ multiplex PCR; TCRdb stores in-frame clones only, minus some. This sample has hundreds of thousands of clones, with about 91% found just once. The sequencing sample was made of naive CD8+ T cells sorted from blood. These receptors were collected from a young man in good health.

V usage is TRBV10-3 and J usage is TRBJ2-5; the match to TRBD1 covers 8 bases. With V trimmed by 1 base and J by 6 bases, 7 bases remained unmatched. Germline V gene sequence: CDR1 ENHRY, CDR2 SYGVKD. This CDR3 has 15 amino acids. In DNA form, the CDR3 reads TGTGCCATCAGTGAGTTCCGGGACAGGCGGCAGACCCAGTACTTC. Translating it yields CAISEFRDRRQTQYF.

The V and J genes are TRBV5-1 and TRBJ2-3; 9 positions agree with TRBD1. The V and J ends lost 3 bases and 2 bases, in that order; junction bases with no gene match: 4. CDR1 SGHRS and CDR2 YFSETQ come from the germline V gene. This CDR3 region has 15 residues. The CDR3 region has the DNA TGCGCCAGCAGCTACCGGGACAGGGCCACAGATACGCAGTATTTT. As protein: CASSYRDRATDTQYF.

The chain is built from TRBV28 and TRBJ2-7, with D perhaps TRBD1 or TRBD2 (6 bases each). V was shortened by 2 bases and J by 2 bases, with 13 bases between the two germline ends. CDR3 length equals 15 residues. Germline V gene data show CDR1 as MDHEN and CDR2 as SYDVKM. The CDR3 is CASSLKGGATYEQYF. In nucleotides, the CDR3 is TGTGCCAGCAGTTTAAAGGGGGGAGCTACCTACGAGCAGTACTTC.

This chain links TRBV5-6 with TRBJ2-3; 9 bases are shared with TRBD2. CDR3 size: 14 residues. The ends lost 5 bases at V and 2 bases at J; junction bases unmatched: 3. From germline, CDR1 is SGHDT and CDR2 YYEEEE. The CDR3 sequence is CASSRTSATDTQYF. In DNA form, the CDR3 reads TGTGCCAGCAGTCGGACTAGCGCCACAGATACGCAGTATTTT.

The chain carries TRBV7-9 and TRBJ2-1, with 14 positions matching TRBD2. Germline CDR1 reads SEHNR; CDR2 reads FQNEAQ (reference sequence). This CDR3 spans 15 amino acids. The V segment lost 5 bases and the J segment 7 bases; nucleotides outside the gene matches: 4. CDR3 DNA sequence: TGTGCCAGCAGCCGACTAGCGGGAGGGCGTAATGAGCAGTTCTTC. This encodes CASSRLAGGRNEQFF.

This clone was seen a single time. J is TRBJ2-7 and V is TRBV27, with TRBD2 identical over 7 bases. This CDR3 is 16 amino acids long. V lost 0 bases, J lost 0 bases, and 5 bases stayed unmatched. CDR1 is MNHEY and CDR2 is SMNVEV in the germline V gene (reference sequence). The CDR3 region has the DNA TGTGCCAGCAGTTTATCGACTAGCTTGAGCTCCTACGAGCAGTACTTC. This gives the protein CASSLSTSLSSYEQYF.

CDR3 nucleotide sequence: TGTGCCAGCAGCGTAGCAGACAGCAGCTCCTACAATGAGCAGTTCTTC. It yields the protein CASSVADSSSYNEQFF. This chain connects TRBV9 to TRBJ2-1, with D maybe TRBD1 (5 bases). CDR1 is SGDLS and CDR2 is YYNGEE in the germline V gene. Trimming removed 0 bases from V and 0 bases from J, with 10 bases in between. The CDR3 loop spans 16 amino acids.